These T cell receptor beta chains were read from a single sample in a study of cytomegalovirus exposure and HLA in healthy donors. Generated by immunoSEQ multiplex PCR, the TCRdb table keeps only in-frame clones and is missing some. The sample records 50,000 or so clones, roughly 94% being singletons. Source material: PBMCs. These receptors originate from a man aged 18 to 30 in good health and CMV-seronegative. CDR3s include the opening cysteine and the closing phenylalanine or tryptophan. Each record gives: J gene, D gene, V gene, clone size, CDR3 DNA, CDR3 protein. A D gene is named only where the DNA matches it firmly. A row's size may be missing; if present it is once, few, many or a size class.

TRBJ2-3	TRBD2	TRBV5-4	-	TGTGCCAGCGAAGCGGGGGACCACACAGATACGCAGTATTTT	CASEAGDHTDTQYF
TRBJ2-1	TRBD2	TRBV14	-	TGTGCCAGCAGCCAAGTCGCGGGAGGTATGGATGAGCAGTTCTTC	CASSQVAGGMDEQFF
TRBJ1-1	-	TRBV25-1	-	TGTGCCAGCAGTGAATATTGGTCTCCGTCCAGGGCGCGGGCTTTCTTT	CASSEYWSPSRARAFF
TRBJ1-1	TRBD1	TRBV27	-	TGTGCCAGCAGCCAGGGGGCCGGGGTATTCGTGAACACTGAAGCTTTCTTT	CASSQGAGVFVNTEAFF
TRBJ2-7	TRBD2	TRBV7-2	-	TGTGCCAGCAGCCCTAAGGCTCTAGCGGAACTGGTAGAGCAGTACTTC	CASSPKALAELVEQYF
TRBJ2-7	TRBD1	TRBV7-6	few	TGTGCCAGCAGCGGGTGGGACAGGGAAATCGGGAAGCAGTACTTC	CASSGWDREIGKQYF
TRBJ2-7	TRBD2	TRBV28	-	TGTGCCAGCATGTTAAGCGGGAGGCCGTCCGAGCAGTACTTC	CASMLSGRPSEQYF
TRBJ2-7	TRBD1	TRBV19	-	TGTGCCAGTAGTATAGCAGACAGGGCCTACGAGCAGTACTTC	CASSIADRAYEQYF
TRBJ2-3	-	TRBV29-1	-	TGCAGCGTTGAGGCTAGCGGCACAGATACGCAGTATTTT	CSVEASGTDTQYF
TRBJ2-1	TRBD2	TRBV7-8	-	TGTGCCAGCAGCCCCCCCGGGACTAGCCTGGACAATGAGCAGTTCTTC	CASSPPGTSLDNEQFF
TRBJ1-2	-	TRBV7-9	once	TGTGCCAGCAGCTTATGGGGGCCGGCTAGTGGCTACACCTTC	CASSLWGPASGYTF
TRBJ2-2	TRBD1	TRBV5-4	-	TGTGCCAGCAGCGCGGGACAGGGGTCGGGCACCGGGGAGCTGTTTTTT	CASSAGQGSGTGELFF
TRBJ2-2	TRBD2	TRBV28	-	TGTGCCAGCAGTACGGGACTAGCGGGAAACGGGGAGCTGTTTTTT	CASSTGLAGNGELFF
TRBJ2-7	-	TRBV7-2	-	TGTGCCAGCAGGCCCAACAGGGAATCCTTTCGATGGGAGCAGTACTTC	CASRPNRESFRWEQYF
TRBJ2-7	TRBD1	TRBV29-1	-	TGCAGCGTTGAAGTAGGGGACAGGGGGCGCGGCGAGCAGTACTTC	CSVEVGDRGRGEQYF
TRBJ2-1	TRBD2	TRBV28	-	TGTGCCAGCAGATGGACTAGCGGGGGAAATGAGCAGTTCTTC	CASRWTSGGNEQFF
TRBJ2-7	-	TRBV5-6	-	TGTGCCAGCAGCTTCAGGGGCTACGAGCAGTACTTC	CASSFRGYEQYF
TRBJ2-5	TRBD1	TRBV11-2	-	TGTGCCAGCAGCTTAGGGACAGGCGTCGACCAAGAGACCCAGTACTTC	CASSLGTGVDQETQYF
TRBJ2-7	TRBD2	TRBV30	-	TGTGCCTGGAGTGTAACTAGCGGGACGCGCGAGCAGTACTTC	CAWSVTSGTREQYF
TRBJ1-1	-	TRBV7-9	-	TGTGCCAGCAGCTTAGGCCAGGCAGCTTTCTTT	CASSLGQAAFF
TRBJ1-1	-	TRBV25-1	-	TGTGCCAGCAGCACTCAGGGGAACACTGAAGCTTTCTTT	CASSTQGNTEAFF
TRBJ1-1	TRBD1	TRBV5-6	-	TGTGCCAGCAGGGGACAGGGGACATCGAGCACTGAAGCTTTCTTT	CASRGQGTSSTEAFF
TRBJ2-1	-	TRBV27	few	TGTGCCAGCAGTTTATCCGGGGGTTACAATGAGCAGTTCTTC	CASSLSGGYNEQFF
TRBJ1-2	TRBD1	TRBV28	-	TGTGCCAGCCAAACCCCCATCGCAGGGGGCTATGGCTACACCTTC	CASQTPIAGGYGYTF
TRBJ2-6	TRBD1	TRBV19	-	TGTGCCAGTGGTCCGGGACAGTTCTACTCTGGGGCCAACGTCCTGACTTTC	CASGPGQFYSGANVLTF
TRBJ2-3	TRBD2	TRBV7-2	-	TGTGCCAGCAGCTTAGTCCTAGCGGGAGTAATTATGGGTCGAGATACGCAGTATTTT	CASSLVLAGVIMGRDTQYF
TRBJ2-7	-	TRBV11-3	-	TGTGCCAGCAGCTGGTCGAGCAACGAGCAGTACTTC	CASSWSSNEQYF
TRBJ1-3	-	TRBV2	few	TGTGCCAGCACCTACAGGAAGAGCACTGGAAACACCATATATTTT	CASTYRKSTGNTIYF
TRBJ2-2	-	TRBV4-3	-	TGCGCCAGCAGCCAAGAGCCCCGACTAGCGAACACCGGGGAGCTGTTTTTT	CASSQEPRLANTGELFF
TRBJ1-1	-	TRBV11-2	-	TGTGCCAGCAGGTCGGTCACAGTCACTGAAGCTTTCTTT	CASRSVTVTEAFF
TRBJ1-5	-	TRBV27	-	TGTGCCAGCAGTTCCCAGGGCAGGCAGCCCCAGCATTTT	CASSSQGRQPQHF
TRBJ1-1	-	TRBV29-1	-	TGCAGCGTTGAACTGGACAGGAACACTGAAGCTTTCTTT	CSVELDRNTEAFF
TRBJ2-7	-	TRBV6-5	-	TGTGCCAGCACTGACAGGTGGAGGGAGCAGTACTTC	CASTDRWREQYF
TRBJ1-2	TRBD1	TRBV9	-	TGTGCCAGCAGCGTGGCCCCTGATTTGGACAGGGGTTCGAGTGGCTACACCTTC	CASSVAPDLDRGSSGYTF
TRBJ1-1	-	TRBV5-5	-	TGTGCCAGCAGCAATCAGGGGAACACTGAAGCTTTCTTT	CASSNQGNTEAFF
TRBJ2-3	-	TRBV11-3	-	TGTGCCGCCGCGAAGCGGGTTACAGATACGCAGTATTTT	CAAAKRVTDTQYF
TRBJ2-5	-	TRBV18	-	TGTGCCAGCTCACCACTCGTGGGGAGCCAAGAGACCCAGTACTTC	CASSPLVGSQETQYF
TRBJ2-1	TRBD2	TRBV14	-	TGTGCCAGCAGCCATAAGACTAGCGGGAGGTACAATGAGCAGTTCTTC	CASSHKTSGRYNEQFF
TRBJ2-7	-	TRBV28	-	TGTGCCAGCAGTTTATCGGGACACGTAAACTACGAGCAGTACTTC	CASSLSGHVNYEQYF
TRBJ2-1	-	TRBV7-8	-	TGTGCCAGCAGCTCATTCCGCCAGGGCCCCTACAATGAGCAGTTCTTC	CASSSFRQGPYNEQFF
TRBJ2-7	-	TRBV27	-	TGTGCCAGCAGTTTAGGTAGACTGAGATACGAGCAGTACTTC	CASSLGRLRYEQYF
TRBJ2-7	-	TRBV6-1	-	TGTGCCAGCAGTGACCTCTACGAGCAGTACTTC	CASSDLYEQYF
TRBJ2-7	-	TRBV11-2	-	TGTGCCAGCAGCTTAGCCCAGGGTGGGGCTGTCAGGGCCTACGAGCAGTACTTC	CASSLAQGGAVRAYEQYF
TRBJ1-1	TRBD1	TRBV28	-	TGTGCCAGCAGCCCGGACAGGGGCGTTGAAGCTTTCTTT	CASSPDRGVEAFF
TRBJ2-1	-	TRBV5-4	-	TGTGCCAGCAGCTTGTCTCGCGCTAACTCCTACAATGAGCAGTTCTTC	CASSLSRANSYNEQFF
TRBJ1-3	-	TRBV4-2	-	TGTGCCAGCAGCCAAGAACAGTACTCTGGAAACACCATATATTTT	CASSQEQYSGNTIYF
TRBJ2-7	TRBD2	TRBV28	-	TGTGCCAGCAGTTTAGCGGGAGGGCCTCTCGAGCAGTACTTC	CASSLAGGPLEQYF
TRBJ1-1	-	TRBV6-5	once	TGTGCCAGCAGCCGGGCGGGGGGGGTTGGCACTGAAGCTTTCTTT	CASSRAGGVGTEAFF
TRBJ2-3	-	TRBV11-2	once	TGTGCCAGCAGCTTCGGAAGGGCCGGAGGGACAGATACGCAGTATTTT	CASSFGRAGGTDTQYF
TRBJ2-1	TRBD2	TRBV5-1	-	TGCGCCAGCAGCTTGTCGGGGGGAAATGAGCAGTTCTTC	CASSLSGGNEQFF
TRBJ1-2	-	TRBV6-5	-	TGTGCCAGCACCAATGGGGGGGACTATGGCTACACCTTC	CASTNGGDYGYTF
TRBJ1-1	TRBD1	TRBV10-3	-	TGTGCCATCAGTGCAGACAGGGCTGAAGCTTTCTTT	CAISADRAEAFF
TRBJ2-5	TRBD1	TRBV28	-	TGTGCCAGCGGGAGGACAGGGTGGGAGACCCAGTACTTC	CASGRTGWETQYF
TRBJ2-5	-	TRBV5-1	-	TGCGCCAGCAGCTTGGTTGTTAGAGAGACCCAGTACTTC	CASSLVVRETQYF
TRBJ2-1	TRBD1	TRBV2	once	TGTGCCAGCAGTGGTAACAGGGGGCTTGAGCAGTTCTTC	CASSGNRGLEQFF
TRBJ1-2	-	TRBV2	-	TGTGCCAGCAGTGATTCGGGGGACTATGGCTACACCTTC	CASSDSGDYGYTF
TRBJ2-3	TRBD2	TRBV25-1	once	TGTGCCAGCAGTGTGTTGGCGGGAGCTACAGATACGCAGTATTTT	CASSVLAGATDTQYF